This T cell receptor beta chain was profiled in a study of blood T cell repertoires in COVID-19. Whole-study context: Acute-phase and convalescent COVID-19 samples originated in the United States, Italy and Spain. T cells, B-cell-depleted T cells, or PBMCs supplied cDNA or gDNA.

Concerning this clone itself: Within the sample, other DNA sequences also encode this same CDR3.

All recovered Cohort 3 donors got two negative PCRs, got clearance, or saw symptom resolution. There are 15 residues in the CDR3. V shed 4 bases and J shed 0 bases, with 13 bases lying between them. CDR1 and CDR2 (germline): SGHRS, YFSETQ. Profiled with immunoSEQ multiplex PCR; TCRdb holds only in-frame clones, not every one. The table has just over 350,000 clones, over 75% seen once; the top ten hold roughly 3%. The chain is built from TRBV5-1 and TRBJ1-1; a possible D gene is TRBD1 (5 bases). Sequenced sample: PBMCs or T cells enriched from blood (not recorded which). This sequence originates from a woman aged 25 to 39 who had recovered from COVID-19. The CDR3 region has the DNA TGCGCCAGCAGCCCCCGGGAGGGGATGAACACTGAAGCTTTCTTT. It codes for CASSPREGMNTEAFF.